The 10 T cell receptor beta chains below were found in one sample sequenced in a study of siplizumab effects on memory and regulatory T cells. Data came from immunoSEQ multiplex PCR; TCRdb stores just in-frame clones and leaves some out. The repertoire consists of some 88,000 clones, with around 90% occurring once and the leading ten covering over 12%. The sample comprised CD4+ T cells sorted from blood. All receptors come from a human donor in good health.

This clone was counted a single time. The rearrangement uses TRBV28 and TRBJ1-2, with a possible D match to TRBD1 (6 bases). Deletions cut 3 bases from V and 3 bases from J, with 11 bases between. Germline V gene lookup returns CDR1 MDHEN and CDR2 SYDVKM. This CDR3 contains 14 residues. The CDR3 nucleotides read TGTGCCAGCAGTTTTGGGGGGGCGGACTATGGCTACACCTTC. It translates to CASSFGGADYGYTF.

The rearrangement joins TRBV11-3 to TRBJ1-4; 10 positions match TRBD1. There are 15 residues in the CDR3. With V trimmed by 5 bases and J by 3 bases, 3 bases remained unmatched. Germline V gene lookup returns CDR1 SGHNT and CDR2 YENEEA. The CDR3 sequence is CASSVGQGPNEKLFF. Written as DNA, the CDR3 is TGTGCCAGCAGCGTGGGACAGGGGCCTAATGAAAAACTGTTTTTT.

The chain combines TRBV11-2 with TRBJ2-4, with a weak D call TRBD2 (5 bases). The germline V gene has CDR1 SGHAT and CDR2 FQNNGV. This CDR3 comprises 19 residues. V was shortened by 6 bases and J by 0 bases, with 24 bases between the two germline ends. CDR3 DNA sequence: TGTGCCAGCAGTCATACGGGGTATAAGCGCCCTATAGCCAAAAACATTCAGTACTTC. It specifies CASSHTGYKRPIAKNIQYF.

The chain carries TRBV19 and TRBJ2-2; 9 positions agree with TRBD1. The CDR3 extends over 14 amino acids. Germline V CDR1 and CDR2: LNHDA, SQIVND (reference sequence). Losses at the gene ends were 6 bases for V and 5 bases for J; bases not matched to a gene: 4. CDR3 DNA sequence: TGTGCCAGTAGGACAGGGGGACGTACCGGGGAGCTGTTTTTT. Its protein product is CASRTGGRTGELFF. The variable domain in full, completed from reference TRBV19 and TRBJ2-2, reads DGGITQSPKYLFRKEGQNVTLSCEQNLNHDAMYWYRQDPGQGLRLIYYSQIVNDFQKGDIAEGYSVSREKKESFPLTVTSAQKNPTAFYLCASRTGGRTGELFFGEGSRLTVL.

This sequence joins TRBV11-3 and TRBJ1-3; the D gene is possibly TRBD1 (6 bases). The V end lost 5 bases, the J end lost 4 bases, and 12 bases lay between the germline ends. Looked up from germline, CDR1 is SGHNT and CDR2 is YENEEA. The CDR3 runs to 14 residues. The chain's CDR3 is CASSTRDTGNTIYF. The CDR3 region has the DNA TGTGCCAGCAGCACCCGGGACACCGGAAACACCATATATTTT.

This clone was seen a handful of times. This chain connects TRBV4-1 to TRBJ2-1; 9 bases are shared with TRBD1. CDR1 and CDR2 from the germline V gene are MGHRA and YSYEKL. J lost 9 bases, V lost 3 bases, and 12 bases had no gene match. CDR3 length equals 16 residues. The CDR3 DNA sequence: TGCGCCAGCAGCCAGGTCTCCGGGACAGGGACGATTGAGCAGTTCTTC. Translated: CASSQVSGTGTIEQFF.

This sequence joins TRBV4-1 and TRBJ1-1, with D uncertain. CDR1 and CDR2 from the germline V gene are MGHRA and YSYEKL. The CDR3 loop spans 13 amino acids. Trimming stripped 0 bases from V and 1 base from J, with 3 bases between. The CDR3 loop is CASSQDPNTEAFF. For the CDR3, the DNA is TGCGCCAGCAGCCAAGACCCGAACACTGAAGCTTTCTTT.

In its sample, this clone was seen once. The genes are TRBV4-1 and TRBJ2-7; 7 bases map to TRBD1. The CDR3 sequence is 14 residues long. CDR1 MGHRA and CDR2 YSYEKL come from the germline V gene. The junction had 6 bases not matched to a gene; V was cut back by 5 bases and J by 2 bases. The CDR3 DNA reads TGCGCCAGCAGCAGTCCGGGACAGACCTACGAGCAGTACTTC. Translated, it gives CASSSPGQTYEQYF.

The chain couples TRBV11-3 to TRBJ2-1; unclear D gene. The CDR3 is 12 residues long. The V gene's germline CDR1 is SGHNT and CDR2 YENEEA. V was trimmed by 1 base and J by 8 bases, leaving 6 bases between them. The CDR3 DNA reads as TGTGCCAGCAGCTTAGCCGGTTATGAGCAGTTCTTC. Protein product: CASSLAGYEQFF.

This chain connects TRBV9 to TRBJ2-1; possible D gene TRBD2, 5 bases. The CDR3 totals 15 residues. Trimming shortened V by 2 bases and J by 0 bases, and 9 bases separated the two germline ends. In germline, CDR1 is SGDLS, CDR2 YYNGEE. CDR3 amino acids: CASSVDRGSYNEQFF. DNA for the CDR3: TGTGCCAGCAGCGTTGACCGGGGCTCCTACAATGAGCAGTTCTTC. Combining the CDR3 with reference TRBV9 and TRBJ2-1 gives the whole variable domain DSGVTQTPKHLITATGQRVTLRCSPRSGDLSVYWYQQSLDQGLQFLIQYYNGEERAKGNILERFSAQQFPDLHSELNLSSLELGDSALYFCASSVDRGSYNEQFFGPGTRLTVL.